This entry features one T cell receptor (beta chain) sequence. The CDR3 is 15 amino acids. Germline V gene sequence: CDR1 SGHTA, CDR2 FQGNSA. Trimming took off 3 bases at V and 0 bases at J, with 8 bases between the two ends. The data stem from a study of cytotoxic CD8 clonotypes in ibrutinib-treated CLL. Profiled with immunoSEQ multiplex PCR; TCRdb holds only in-frame clones, not every one. This table has roughly 28,000 clones, approximately 60% appearing once. V usage is TRBV7-2 and J usage is TRBJ1-4; the D gene is possibly TRBD1 (5 bases). The specimen was PBMCs, collected before ibrutinib treatment. The source is a human donor with chronic lymphocytic leukemia. CDR3 nucleotides: TGTGCCAGCAGCTTTCAGGGTACAACTAATGAAAAACTGTTTTTT. Translating gives CASSFQGTTNEKLFF.